This TCR beta chain was sequenced during a study of shared clonotypes between healthy human individuals. Measured with immunoSEQ multiplex PCR; TCRdb has only the in-frame clones, and not every one. The sample contains about 680,000 clones, around 78% of which appear only once. The CDR3 runs 14 residues. CDR1 MNHEY and CDR2 SVGAGI come from the germline V gene. V lost 10 bases and J lost 1, with 13 bases in between. This clonotype was sampled from a woman in her thirties in good health. The chain couples TRBV6-5 to TRBJ2-2; no firm D call. Sequencing was performed on memory CD4+ T cells sorted from blood. As to subset: CD45RA-negative fraction. CDR3 DNA sequence: TGTGCCATTCGGAGTGCAGGGAACACCGGGGAGCTGTTTTTT. Its protein is CAIRSAGNTGELFF.